This T cell receptor beta chain is from a study of cytomegalovirus exposure and HLA in healthy donors. There were likely unrecorded immune exposures, though donors were nominally healthy when sampled. The CDR3 covers 14 residues. The germline gives CDR1 MNHNS, CDR2 SASEGT. Trimming pared 6 bases from V and 3 bases from J, leaving 14 bases between. This PCR relied on a set of 60 Vbeta primers and 13 Jbeta primers. Sequencing was performed with immunoSEQ multiplex PCR; in TCRdb, only in-frame clones are kept and a portion is missing. Here the sample spans some 140,000 clones, approximately 75% being singletons. A word on this clone: What it binds is not known.

Study observations and caveats: The study recorded fewer than 200 TCR beta chains that were cytomegalovirus-associated. A later analysis, which compared TCR beta chains of equal frequency, found the HLA-associated ones more clonally expanded.

The sequence was obtained from a man between 18 and 29 years old in good health and CMV-seronegative. The sample comprised PBMCs. This sequence joins TRBV6-1 and TRBJ1-2; the D is unclear. The CDR3: CASRGGGGDYGYTF. The CDR3 DNA reads TGTGCCAGCAGGGGAGGAGGTGGTGACTATGGCTACACCTTC.